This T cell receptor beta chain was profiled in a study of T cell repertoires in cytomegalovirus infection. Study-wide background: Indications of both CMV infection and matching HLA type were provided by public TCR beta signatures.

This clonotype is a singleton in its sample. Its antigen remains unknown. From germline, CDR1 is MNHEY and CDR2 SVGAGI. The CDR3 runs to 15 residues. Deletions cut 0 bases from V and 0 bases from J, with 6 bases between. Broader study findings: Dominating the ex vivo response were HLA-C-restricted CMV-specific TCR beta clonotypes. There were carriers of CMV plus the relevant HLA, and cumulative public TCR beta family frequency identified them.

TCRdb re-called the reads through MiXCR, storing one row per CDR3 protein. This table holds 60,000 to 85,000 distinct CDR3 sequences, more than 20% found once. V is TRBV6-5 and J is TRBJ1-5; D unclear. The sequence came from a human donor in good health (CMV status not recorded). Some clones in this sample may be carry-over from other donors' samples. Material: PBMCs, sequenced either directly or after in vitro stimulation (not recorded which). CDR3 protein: CASSYSGDSNQPQHF. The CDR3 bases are TGTGCCAGCAGTTACTCGGGAGATAGCAATCAGCCCCAGCATTTT.